This T cell receptor (beta chain) was sequenced for a study of shared clonotypes between healthy human individuals. Study-wide background: There were three CD4 naive, three CD4 memory, two CD8 naive and one CD8 memory plates per donor. Whole-study results and caveats: Only blood samples were collected, and tissue repertoires likely differ.

Germline CDR1 is SSHAT and CDR2 is FNYEAQ (reference sequence). V was cut by 1 base and J by 0 bases, with 7 bases left in between. The CDR3 is made up of 15 amino acids. The protocol was immunoSEQ multiplex PCR, while the TCRdb copy is restricted to in-frame clones and leaves out a portion. The sample carries roughly 700,000 clones, about 90% recorded once. On this clone: As yet, its antigen is unknown. This likely came from a read error, as a far larger clone is one base away. Distinct nucleotide sequences in the sample also encode this CDR3.

This sequence originates from a young man in good health. Some clones in this sample may be carry-over from other donors' samples. V and J are TRBV7-7 and TRBJ2-1, with D perhaps matching TRBD2 (5 bases). What was sequenced was memory CD8+ T cells from PBMCs. Described subset: CD45RO+ cells pooled with CCR7-negative TemRA cells. For the CDR3, the DNA is TGTGCCAGCAGCTTAGGGCTAGCCTCCTACAATGAGCAGTTCTTC. Translating it yields CASSLGLASYNEQFF.